This T cell receptor (beta chain) was recovered during a study of graft-versus-host responses after intestinal transplantation. V lost 0 bases and J lost 4, with 9 bases in between. Germline CDR1 is MNHNS and CDR2 is SASEGT. The length of the CDR3 is 14 residues. The repertoire was sequenced with immunoSEQ multiplex PCR; TCRdb's copy has only in-frame clones and lacks some. The table lists around 130,000 clones, around nine tenths of them singletons. As for this clone: The target antigen is unknown.

The chain has TRBV6-1 and TRBJ1-2; D not certain. The TCR originated in a human donor who received an intestinal transplant. The sequencing used unstimulated CD4+ T cells sorted from spleen or lymph node cells, collected before intestinal transplant. The CDR3 loop reads CASSEAEQIYGYTF. CDR3 DNA: TGTGCCAGCAGTGAAGCGGAACAGATCTATGGCTACACCTTC.